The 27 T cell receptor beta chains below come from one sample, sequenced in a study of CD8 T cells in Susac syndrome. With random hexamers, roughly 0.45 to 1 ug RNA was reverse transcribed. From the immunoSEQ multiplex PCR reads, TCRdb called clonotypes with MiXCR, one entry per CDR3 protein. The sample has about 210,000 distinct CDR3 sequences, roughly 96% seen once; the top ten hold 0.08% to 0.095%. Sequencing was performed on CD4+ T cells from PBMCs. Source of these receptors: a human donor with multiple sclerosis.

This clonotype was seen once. The DNA of the CDR3 is TGCAGTGCTAGAGTAGGGGATTCTAACTATGGCTACACCTTC. Residues: CSARVGDSNYGYTF. The V and J genes are TRBV20-1 and TRBJ1-2; the D gene is possibly TRBD1 (5 bases). Germline CDR1 DFQATT, CDR2 SNEGSKA (reference sequence). The CDR3 sequence is 14 residues long. V gave up 1 base and J gave up 0 bases, with 9 bases separating them.

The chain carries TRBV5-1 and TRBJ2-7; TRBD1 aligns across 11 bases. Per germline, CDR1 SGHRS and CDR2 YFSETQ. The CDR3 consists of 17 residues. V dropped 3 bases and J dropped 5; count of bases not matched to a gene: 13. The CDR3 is CASSSNPPRTGGHEQYF. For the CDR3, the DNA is TGCGCCAGCAGCTCTAACCCTCCCAGGACAGGGGGCCACGAGCAGTACTTC.

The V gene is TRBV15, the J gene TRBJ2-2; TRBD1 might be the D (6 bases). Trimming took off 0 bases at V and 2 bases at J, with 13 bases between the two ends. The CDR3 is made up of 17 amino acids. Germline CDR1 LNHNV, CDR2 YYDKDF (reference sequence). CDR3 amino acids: CATSRDRRRGNTGELFF. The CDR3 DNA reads TGTGCCACCAGCAGAGATCGTCGCAGGGGTAACACCGGGGAGCTGTTTTTT.

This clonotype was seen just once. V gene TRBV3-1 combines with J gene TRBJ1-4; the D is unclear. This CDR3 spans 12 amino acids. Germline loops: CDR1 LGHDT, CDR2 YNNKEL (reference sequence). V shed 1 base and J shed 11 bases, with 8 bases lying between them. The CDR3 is CASSQVSQKLFF. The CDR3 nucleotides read TGTGCCAGCAGCCAAGTATCCCAGAAACTGTTTTTT.

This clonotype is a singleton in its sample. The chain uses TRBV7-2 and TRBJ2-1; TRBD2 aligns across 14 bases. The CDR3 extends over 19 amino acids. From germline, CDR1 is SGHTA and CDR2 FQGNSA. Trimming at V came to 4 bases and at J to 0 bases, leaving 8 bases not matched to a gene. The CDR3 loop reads CASSYPGTSGGSSYNEQFF. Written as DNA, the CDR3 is TGTGCCAGCAGCTACCCCGGGACTAGCGGGGGCAGCTCCTACAATGAGCAGTTCTTC.

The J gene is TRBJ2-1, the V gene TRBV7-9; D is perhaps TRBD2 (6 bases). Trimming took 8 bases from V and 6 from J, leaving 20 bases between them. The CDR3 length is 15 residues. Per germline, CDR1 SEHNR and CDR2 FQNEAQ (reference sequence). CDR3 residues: CASALRGNPSNEQFF. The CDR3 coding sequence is TGTGCCAGCGCTCTGCGCGGGAACCCTAGCAATGAGCAGTTCTTC. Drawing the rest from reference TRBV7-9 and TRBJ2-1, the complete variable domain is DTGVSQNPRHKITKRGQNVTFRCDPISEHNRLYWYRQTLGQGPEFLTYFQNEAQLEKSRLLSDRFSAERPKGSFSTLEIQRTEQGDSAMYLCASALRGNPSNEQFFGPGTRLTVL.

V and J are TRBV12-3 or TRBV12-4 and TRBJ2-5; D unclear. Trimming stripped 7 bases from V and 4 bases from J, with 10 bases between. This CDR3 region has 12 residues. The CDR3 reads CASTRKGETQYF. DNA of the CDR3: TGTGCCAGCACCAGAAAAGGAGAGACCCAGTACTTC.

CDR3 region: CASSTSMGEKLFF. CDR3 sequence (DNA): TGTGCCAGCAGCACGTCCATGGGTGAAAAACTGTTTTTT. The genes are TRBV6-5 and TRBJ1-4; D gene uncertain. This CDR3 spans 13 amino acids. Between the trimmed V and J ends, which lost 6 bases and 7 bases, there was a span of 12 bases. The germline V gene has CDR1 MNHEY and CDR2 SVGAGI.

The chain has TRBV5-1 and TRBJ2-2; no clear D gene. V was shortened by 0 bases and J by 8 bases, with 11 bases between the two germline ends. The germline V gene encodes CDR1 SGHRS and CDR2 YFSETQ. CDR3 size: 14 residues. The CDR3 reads CASSLDPLSGELFF. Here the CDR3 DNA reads TGCGCCAGCAGCTTGGATCCCCTCTCGGGGGAGCTGTTTTTT.

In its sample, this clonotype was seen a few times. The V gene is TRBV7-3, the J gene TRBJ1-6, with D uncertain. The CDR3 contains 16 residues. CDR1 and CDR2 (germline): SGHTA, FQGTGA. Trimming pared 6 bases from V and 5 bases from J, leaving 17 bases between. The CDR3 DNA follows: TGTGCCAGCAGGCGAACCTTAGGAAACAATAATTCACCCCTCCACTTT. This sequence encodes CASRRTLGNNNSPLHF.

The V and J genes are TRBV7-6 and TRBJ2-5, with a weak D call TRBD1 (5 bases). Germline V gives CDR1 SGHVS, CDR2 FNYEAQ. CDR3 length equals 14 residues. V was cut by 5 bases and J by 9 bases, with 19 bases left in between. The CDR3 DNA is TGTGCCAGCAGCCCCTCAGGGTTGTTTGTGGCCCAGTACTTC. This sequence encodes CASSPSGLFVAQYF.

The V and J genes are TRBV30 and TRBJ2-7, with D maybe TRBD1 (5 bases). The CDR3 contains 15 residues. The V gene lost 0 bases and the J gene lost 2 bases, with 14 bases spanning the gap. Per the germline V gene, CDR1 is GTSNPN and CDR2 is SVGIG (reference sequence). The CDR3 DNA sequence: TGTGCCTGGAGTGTACCGGGCAGGGCGGCCTACGAGCAGTACTTC. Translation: CAWSVPGRAAYEQYF.

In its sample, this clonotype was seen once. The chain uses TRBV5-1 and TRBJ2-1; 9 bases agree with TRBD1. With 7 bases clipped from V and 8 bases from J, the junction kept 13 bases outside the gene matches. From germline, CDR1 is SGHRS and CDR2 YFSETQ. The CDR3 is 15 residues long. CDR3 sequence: CASGPGTGIFDEQFF. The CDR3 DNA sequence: TGCGCCAGCGGCCCCGGGACAGGGATTTTCGATGAGCAGTTCTTC.

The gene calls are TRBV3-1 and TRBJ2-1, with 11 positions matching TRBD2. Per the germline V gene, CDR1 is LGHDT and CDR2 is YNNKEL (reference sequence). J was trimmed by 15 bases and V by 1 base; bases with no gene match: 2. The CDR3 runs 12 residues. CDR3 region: CASSQASGRWFF. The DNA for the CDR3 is TGTGCCAGCAGCCAAGCTAGCGGGAGGTGGTTCTTC.

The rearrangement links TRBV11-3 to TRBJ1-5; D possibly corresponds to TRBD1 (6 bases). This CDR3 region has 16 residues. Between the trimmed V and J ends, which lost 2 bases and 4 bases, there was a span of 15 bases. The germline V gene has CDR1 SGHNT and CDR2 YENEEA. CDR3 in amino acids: CASSLRGGMPNQPQHF. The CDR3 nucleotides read TGTGCCAGCAGCTTACGAGGGGGGATGCCGAATCAGCCCCAGCATTTT.

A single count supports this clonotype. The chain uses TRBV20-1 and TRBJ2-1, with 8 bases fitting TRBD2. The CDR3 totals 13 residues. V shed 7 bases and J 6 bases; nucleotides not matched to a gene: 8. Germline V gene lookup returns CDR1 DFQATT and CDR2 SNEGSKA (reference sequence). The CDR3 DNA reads TGCAGTGGTAACGGGGGGGCGACCAATGAGCAGTTCTTC. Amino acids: CSGNGGATNEQFF.

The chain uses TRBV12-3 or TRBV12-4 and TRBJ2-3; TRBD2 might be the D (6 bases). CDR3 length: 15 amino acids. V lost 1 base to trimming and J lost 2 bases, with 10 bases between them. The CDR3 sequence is CASSLGGTTTDTQYF. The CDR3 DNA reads TGTGCCAGCAGTTTAGGCGGGACCACCACAGATACGCAGTATTTT.

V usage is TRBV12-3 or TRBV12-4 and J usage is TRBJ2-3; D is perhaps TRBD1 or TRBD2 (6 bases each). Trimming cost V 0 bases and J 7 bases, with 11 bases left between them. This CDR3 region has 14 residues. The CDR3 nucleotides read TGTGCCAGCAGTTTAGCGAGAGGGGGGAATACGCAGTATTTT. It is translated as CASSLARGGNTQYF.

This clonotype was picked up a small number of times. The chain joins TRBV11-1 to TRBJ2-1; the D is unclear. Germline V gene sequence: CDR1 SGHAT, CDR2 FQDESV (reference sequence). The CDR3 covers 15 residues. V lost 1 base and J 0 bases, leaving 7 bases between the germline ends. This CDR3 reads CASSLGTGSYNEQFF. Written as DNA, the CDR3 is TGTGCCAGCAGCTTAGGGACGGGCTCCTACAATGAGCAGTTCTTC.

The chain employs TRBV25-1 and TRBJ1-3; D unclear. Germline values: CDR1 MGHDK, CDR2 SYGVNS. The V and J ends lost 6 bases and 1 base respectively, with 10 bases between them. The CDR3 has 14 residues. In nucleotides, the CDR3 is TGTGCCAGCAGCCCCTGGGGATCTGGAAACACCATATATTTT. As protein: CASSPWGSGNTIYF.

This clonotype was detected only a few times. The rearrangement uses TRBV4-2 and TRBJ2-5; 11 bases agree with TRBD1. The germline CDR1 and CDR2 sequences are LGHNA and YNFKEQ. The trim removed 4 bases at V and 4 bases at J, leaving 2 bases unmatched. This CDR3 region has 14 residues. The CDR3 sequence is CASSPDRGRETQYF. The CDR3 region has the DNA TGTGCCAGCAGCCCGGACAGGGGGCGAGAGACCCAGTACTTC.

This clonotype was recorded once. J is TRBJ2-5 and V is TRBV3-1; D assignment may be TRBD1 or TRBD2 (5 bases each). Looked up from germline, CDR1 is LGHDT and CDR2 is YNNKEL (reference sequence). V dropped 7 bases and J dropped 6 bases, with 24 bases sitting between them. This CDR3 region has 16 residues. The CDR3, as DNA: TGTGCCAGCAAGTTTTATGCGTGGGGGAGCAGCAAGACCCAGTACTTC. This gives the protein CASKFYAWGSSKTQYF.

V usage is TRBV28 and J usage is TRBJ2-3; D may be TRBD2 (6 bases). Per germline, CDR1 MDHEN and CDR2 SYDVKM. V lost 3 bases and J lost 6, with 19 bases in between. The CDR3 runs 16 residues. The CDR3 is CASSLINPGGADTQYF. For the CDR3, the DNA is TGTGCCAGCAGTTTGATTAACCCAGGAGGGGCGGATACGCAGTATTTT.

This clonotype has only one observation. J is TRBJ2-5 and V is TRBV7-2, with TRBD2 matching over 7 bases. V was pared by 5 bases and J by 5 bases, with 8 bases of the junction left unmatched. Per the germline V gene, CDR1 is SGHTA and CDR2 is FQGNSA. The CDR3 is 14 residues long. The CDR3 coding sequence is TGTGCCAGCAGCCAACGACTAGCAGCGGAGACCCAGTACTTC. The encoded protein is CASSQRLAAETQYF. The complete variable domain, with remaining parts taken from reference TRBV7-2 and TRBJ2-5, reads GAGVSQSPSNKVTEKGKDVELRCDPISGHTALYWYRQSLGQGLEFLIYFQGNSAPDKSGLPSDRFSAERTGGSVSTLTIQRTQQEDSAVYLCASSQRLAAETQYFGPGTRLLVL.

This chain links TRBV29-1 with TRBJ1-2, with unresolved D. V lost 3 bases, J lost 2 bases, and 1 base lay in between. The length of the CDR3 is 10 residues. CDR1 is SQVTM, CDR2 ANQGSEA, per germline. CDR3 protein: CSVENYGYTF. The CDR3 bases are TGCAGCGTTGAGAACTATGGCTACACCTTC.

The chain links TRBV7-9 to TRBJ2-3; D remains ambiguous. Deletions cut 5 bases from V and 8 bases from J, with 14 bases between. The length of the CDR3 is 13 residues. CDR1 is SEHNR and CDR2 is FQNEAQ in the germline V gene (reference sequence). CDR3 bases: TGTGCCAGCAGCGTCTCCTTAGTGCCTACGCAGTATTTT. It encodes CASSVSLVPTQYF. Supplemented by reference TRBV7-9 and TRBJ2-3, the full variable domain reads DTGVSQNPRHKITKRGQNVTFRCDPISEHNRLYWYRQTLGQGPEFLTYFQNEAQLEKSRLLSDRFSAERPKGSFSTLEIQRTEQGDSAMYLCASSVSLVPTQYFGPGTRLTVL.

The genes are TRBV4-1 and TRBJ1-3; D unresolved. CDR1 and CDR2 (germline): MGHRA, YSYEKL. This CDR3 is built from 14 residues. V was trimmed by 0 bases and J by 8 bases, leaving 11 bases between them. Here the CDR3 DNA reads TGCGCCAGCAGCCAAGATGGAGGGAGGGACACCATATATTTT. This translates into CASSQDGGRDTIYF.